This T cell receptor (beta chain) comes out of a study of control samples from healthy donors and cancer patients. Germline CDR1 reads SGHNT; CDR2 reads YYREEE (reference sequence). V shed 3 bases and J 2 bases; nucleotides not matched to a gene: 7. The CDR3 has 15 residues. Profiling relied on immunoSEQ multiplex PCR, and the TCRdb table lists in-frame clones only, not all of them. The data show under 300,000 clones, 82% seen once. This chain uses TRBV5-4 with TRBJ1-2; 7 bases fit TRBD1. The receptor was isolated from a woman aged 55-70 years with lung cancer. Sequencing was performed on PBMCs. DNA of the CDR3: TGTGCCAGCAGCTCGCCGACAGGGTCAAACTATGGCTACACCTTC. This gives the protein CASSSPTGSNYGYTF.